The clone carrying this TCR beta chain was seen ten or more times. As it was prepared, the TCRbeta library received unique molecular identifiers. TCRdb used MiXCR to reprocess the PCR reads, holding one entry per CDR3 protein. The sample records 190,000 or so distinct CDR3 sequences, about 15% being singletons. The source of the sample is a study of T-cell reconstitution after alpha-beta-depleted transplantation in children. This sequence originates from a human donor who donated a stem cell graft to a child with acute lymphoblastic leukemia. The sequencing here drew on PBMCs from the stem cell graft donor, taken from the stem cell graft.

The CDR3 loop reads CSASGGARTGELFF. CDR3 bases: TGCAGTGCTAGTGGAGGGGCGAGGACCGGGGAGCTGTTTTTT. The rearrangement links TRBV20-1 to TRBJ2-2; the D gene is possibly TRBD2 (6 bases). Germline lookup yields CDR1 DFQATT and CDR2 SNEGSKA (reference sequence). The V end was cut by 3 bases, the J end by 5 bases, with 13 bases between. This CDR3 region has 14 residues.